This T cell receptor (beta chain) was recorded in a study of blood T cell repertoires in COVID-19. TCRdb's table, derived via immunoSEQ multiplex PCR, lists solely in-frame clones and lacks some. The table has about 55,000 clones, roughly 86% seen once. This clone was found once. The CDR3 is 14 residues long. V was shortened by 6 bases and J by 1 base, with 12 bases between the two germline ends. The germline V gene encodes CDR1 LNHDA and CDR2 SQIVND (reference sequence). The chain is built from TRBV19 and TRBJ1-1; TRBD1 might be the D (5 bases). The sequence was collected from a man aged 55 to 70 with active COVID-19. Sequences were obtained from peripheral blood. Here the CDR3 reads CASSSGDRNTEAFF. The CDR3 DNA sequence: TGTGCCAGTAGCTCCGGCGACAGGAACACTGAAGCTTTCTTT.